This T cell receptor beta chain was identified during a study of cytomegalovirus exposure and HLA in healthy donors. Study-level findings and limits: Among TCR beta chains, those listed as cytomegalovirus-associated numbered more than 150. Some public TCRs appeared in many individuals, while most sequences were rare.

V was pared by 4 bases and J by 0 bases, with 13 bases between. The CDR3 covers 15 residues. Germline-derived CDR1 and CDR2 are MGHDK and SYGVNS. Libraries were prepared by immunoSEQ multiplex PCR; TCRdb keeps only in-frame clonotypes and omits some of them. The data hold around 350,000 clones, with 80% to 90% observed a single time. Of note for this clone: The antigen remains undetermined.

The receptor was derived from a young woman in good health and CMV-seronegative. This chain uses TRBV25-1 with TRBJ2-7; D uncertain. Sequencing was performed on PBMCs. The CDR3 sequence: CASSGQIGSSYEQYF. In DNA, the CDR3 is TGTGCCAGCAGTGGCCAGATTGGCAGCTCCTACGAGCAGTACTTC.